Below, 23 T cell receptor beta chains from the same sample are listed, as sequenced in a study of post-analysis software for immune sequencing data. Regarding the study as a whole: The five TRBV segments detected at higher frequency in patients than in controls included TRBV5-6, TRBV5-1 and TRBV20-1.

Built from TCR beta cDNA, the libraries had unique molecular identifiers in them. MiXCR, applied by TCRdb to the PCR reads, yields one record per CDR3 protein. The table records hundreds of thousands of distinct CDR3 sequences, roughly 50% of them present only once. These receptors' antigens are unknown. Sequencing input: blood. These receptors came from a girl between 10 and 17 years old with multiple sclerosis.

J is TRBJ2-4 and V is TRBV28, with a possible D match to TRBD2 (6 bases). The J call is uncertain, as TRBJ2-5 better fits the DNA end. Germline assignment: CDR1 MDHEN and CDR2 SYDVKM. This CDR3 spans 16 amino acids. CDR3 protein: CASSSGGLLAGETQYF. Written as DNA, the CDR3 is TGTGCCAGCAGCTCCGGCGGGCTACTAGCCGGAGAGACCCAGTACTTC.

This rearrangement joins TRBV4-2 to TRBJ2-5; 9 bases agree with TRBD1. The J call may be mistaken, given a closer DNA end match to TRBJ2-7. Germline V gene sequence: CDR1 LGHNA, CDR2 YNFKEQ. The CDR3 contains 16 residues. The CDR3 DNA follows: TGTGCCAGCAGCCAAGACGGGACAGGGCTTTGGGACGAGCAGTACTTC. Its translation: CASSQDGTGLWDEQYF.

V and J are TRBV7-2 and TRBJ1-2; D is ambiguous. Trimming stripped 3 bases from V and 4 bases from J, with 9 bases between. From germline, CDR1 is SGHTA and CDR2 FQGNSA. The CDR3 covers 13 residues. CDR3: CASSFGVLYGYTF. The CDR3 DNA sequence: TGTGCCAGCAGCTTTGGGGTACTCTATGGCTACACCTTC.

The V and J genes are TRBV20-1 and TRBJ2-7; 7 nucleotides align to TRBD2. The CDR3 spans 14 residues. V lost 8 bases, J lost 2 bases, and 12 bases stayed unmatched. The germline CDR1 and CDR2 sequences are DFQATT and SNEGSKA (reference sequence). The CDR3 region has the DNA TGCAGTCTCGGCGGAGCTAGCGGAACCTACGAGCAGTACTTC. It codes for CSLGGASGTYEQYF.

This chain joins TRBV20-1 and TRBJ1-1; no clear D. The germline V and J ends were trimmed by 0 bases and 4 bases, with 6 bases remaining between them. This CDR3 is 12 amino acids long. Germline lookup yields CDR1 DFQATT and CDR2 SNEGSKA (reference sequence). The CDR3, as DNA: TGCAGTGCTAGAGATTCTGGCACTGAAGCTTTCTTT. Translating gives CSARDSGTEAFF.

The chain is built from TRBV2 and TRBJ2-1; maybe TRBD2 (6 bases). CDR3 length: 11 residues. Germline CDR1 and CDR2: SNHLY and FYNNEI. V gave up 7 bases and J gave up 13 bases, with 14 bases separating them. CDR3: CASTSADYQFF. The CDR3, as DNA: TGTGCCAGCACCTCGGCGGACTACCAGTTCTTC.

The chain recombines TRBV15 with TRBJ2-6, with D uncertain. The germline V gene encodes CDR1 LNHNV and CDR2 YYDKDF (reference sequence). The CDR3 loop spans 17 amino acids. The germline V and J ends were trimmed by 2 bases and 0 bases, with 11 bases remaining between them. CDR3 sequence: CATSRPSKTSGANVLTF. CDR3 coding DNA: TGTGCCACCAGCAGACCTTCAAAAACCTCTGGGGCCAACGTCCTGACTTTC. The whole variable domain, filled in from reference TRBV15 and TRBJ2-6, reads DAMVIQNPRYQVTQFGKPVTLSCSQTLNHNVMYWYQQKSSQAPKLLFHYYDKDFNNEADTPDNFQSRRPNTSFCFLDIRSPGLGDTAMYLCATSRPSKTSGANVLTFGAGSRLTVL.

The chain recombines TRBV7-9 with TRBJ2-1; 12 bases agree with TRBD2. There are 18 residues in the CDR3. After removal of 4 bases from V and 9 bases from J, the junction contained 16 bases not matched to a gene. Germline lookup yields CDR1 SEHNR and CDR2 FQNEAQ (reference sequence). The CDR3 protein is CASSSRVSSGGASGEQFF. CDR3 nucleotides: TGTGCCAGCAGCTCCCGTGTATCTAGCGGGGGGGCCAGCGGTGAGCAGTTCTTC.

The V gene is TRBV20-1, the J gene TRBJ2-1, with a tentative D call TRBD1 (5 bases). Germline lookup yields CDR1 DFQATT and CDR2 SNEGSKA (reference sequence). This CDR3 has 13 residues. The V and J ends lost 6 bases and 4 bases respectively, with 13 bases between them. This CDR3 reads CSAGAGWYNEQFF. The CDR3 DNA is TGCAGTGCCGGAGCAGGGTGGTACAATGAGCAGTTCTTC.

This chain joins TRBV6-5 and TRBJ2-3; the D gene is possibly TRBD1 (6 bases). The CDR3 extends over 16 amino acids. V was pared by 6 bases and J by 4 bases, with 20 bases between. The germline CDR1 and CDR2 sequences are MNHEY and SVGAGI. The CDR3 region is CASRPFQGLFADTQYF. The CDR3 DNA is TGTGCCAGCAGGCCTTTCCAGGGGCTGTTCGCAGATACGCAGTATTTT.

The V call is TRBV7-9, the J call TRBJ2-3, with 12 bases identical to TRBD2. CDR1 is SEHNR, CDR2 FQNEAQ, per germline (reference sequence). The CDR3 is 16 residues long. J was trimmed by 2 bases and V by 5 bases; bases with no gene match: 5. The CDR3 bases are TGTGCCAGCAGCATCGGACTAGCGGGGCCCACAGATACGCAGTATTTT. Translation: CASSIGLAGPTDTQYF. Looking up the rest from reference TRBV7-9 and TRBJ2-3 gives the full variable domain: DTGVSQNPRHKITKRGQNVTFRCDPISEHNRLYWYRQTLGQGPEFLTYFQNEAQLEKSRLLSDRFSAERPKGSFSTLEIQRTEQGDSAMYLCASSIGLAGPTDTQYFGPGTRLTVL.

This clonotype has a single count. The chain carries TRBV14 and TRBJ2-1, with 7 bases aligning to TRBD2. Trimming took 10 bases from V and 8 from J; bases not matched to a gene: 17. Germline assignment: CDR1 SGHDN and CDR2 FVKESK. The CDR3 spans 15 residues. Here the CDR3 DNA reads TGTGCCACCCAACCGGGACTACCCGTTGGCTATGAGCAGTTCTTC. It encodes CATQPGLPVGYEQFF. The whole variable domain, filled in from reference TRBV14 and TRBJ2-1, reads EAGVTQFPSHSVIEKGQTVTLRCDPISGHDNLYWYRRVMGKEIKFLLHFVKESKQDESGMPNNRFLAERTGGTYSTLKVQPAELEDSGVYFCATQPGLPVGYEQFFGPGTRLTVL.

The chain carries TRBV6-1 and TRBJ2-7; D might be TRBD2 (5 bases). Trimming cost V 7 bases and J 2 bases, with 15 bases left between them. The CDR3 runs to 14 residues. Germline V CDR1 and CDR2: MNHNS, SASEGT. CDR3: CASNEGDVTYEQYF. CDR3 bases: TGTGCCAGCAACGAGGGCGATGTAACCTACGAGCAGTACTTC.

This clonotype showed up just a few times. The J gene is TRBJ2-3, the V gene TRBV12-3 or TRBV12-4; D assignment may be TRBD1 or TRBD2 (5 bases each). Trimming removed 3 bases at V and 6 bases at J, with 16 bases between. This CDR3 has 15 amino acids. The CDR3 bases are TGTGCCAGCAGTTTGTGGGGGTCCCGCGTGGATACGCAGTATTTT. Its translation: CASSLWGSRVDTQYF.

In the case of this clonotype: This may be a read error, as it is one base from a much larger clone. The gene calls are TRBV12-3 or TRBV12-4 and TRBJ1-1; D call uncertain. The CDR3 extends over 11 amino acids. Trimming cost V 2 bases and J 4 bases, with 2 bases left between them. CDR3 nucleotide sequence: TGTGCCAGCAGTTTAACCACTGAAGCTTTCTTT. This gives the protein CASSLTTEAFF.

The rearrangement links TRBV20-1 to TRBJ2-3; 8 nucleotides line up with TRBD2. CDR3 length: 14 amino acids. Germline CDR1 reads DFQATT; CDR2 reads SNEGSKA (reference sequence). Trimming at V came to 3 bases and at J to 1 base, leaving 3 bases not matched to a gene. This chain's CDR3 is CSARVRGGTDTQYF. For the CDR3, the DNA is TGCAGTGCTAGGGTGCGGGGGGGCACAGATACGCAGTATTTT.

This clonotype was seen more than once but under ten times. Its ends do not fully match the called genes, so a read error is possible. This CDR3 reads CATSERQDRNEKLFF. CDR3 coding DNA: TGCGCCACCAGCGAGCGACAGGACCGTAATGAAAAACTGTTTTTT. The chain joins TRBV15 to TRBJ1-4; D possibly corresponds to TRBD1 (6 bases). This CDR3 spans 15 amino acids. Germline loops: CDR1 LNHNV, CDR2 YYDKDF (reference sequence).

The rearrangement links TRBV12-3 or TRBV12-4 to TRBJ2-2, with 8 bases matching TRBD2. This CDR3 comprises 16 residues. Trimming removed 6 bases from V and 2 bases from J; junction bases left unmatched: 8. The CDR3 nucleotides read TGTGCCAGCAGACCTTCGGGAGGGGGAAACACCGGGGAGCTGTTTTTT. This encodes CASRPSGGGNTGELFF.

Only a few counts were recorded for this clonotype. The V gene is TRBV6-5, the J gene TRBJ2-7; 9 nucleotides match TRBD2. J lost 4 bases, V lost 0 bases, and 7 bases had no gene match. Germline lookup yields CDR1 MNHEY and CDR2 SVGAGI. CDR3 length: 16 residues. This CDR3 reads CASSYSRVSGSYEQYF. The CDR3 nucleotides are TGTGCCAGCAGTTACTCTAGGGTTAGCGGGAGTTACGAGCAGTACTTC.

CDR3: CASSSGYSGANVLTF. DNA of the CDR3: TGCGCCAGCAGCTCGGGATACTCTGGGGCCAACGTCCTGACTTTC. The genes are TRBV5-1 and TRBJ2-6; weak D call: TRBD2 (5 bases). This CDR3 is 15 amino acids long. From germline, CDR1 is SGHRS and CDR2 YFSETQ. V lost 3 bases, J lost 0 bases, and 7 bases lay in between. Drawing the rest from reference TRBV5-1 and TRBJ2-6, the complete variable domain is KAGVTQTPRYLIKTRGQQVTLSCSPISGHRSVSWYQQTPGQGLQFLFEYFSETQRNKGNFPGRFSGRQFSNSRSEMNVSTLELGDSALYLCASSSGYSGANVLTFGAGSRLTVL.

This clonotype occurred once. The V call is TRBV12-3 or TRBV12-4, the J call TRBJ2-1; TRBD2 agrees at 12 bases. This CDR3 region has 18 residues. The trim removed 5 bases at V and 7 bases at J, leaving 15 bases unmatched. CDR3 nucleotide sequence: TGTGCCAGCAGTCGAAGCCTGGGGGTCGGACTAGCGGGAAATGAGCAGTTCTTC. It codes for CASSRSLGVGLAGNEQFF.

J is TRBJ2-5 and V is TRBV5-1; 8 bases agree with TRBD1. The CDR3 has 11 residues. Germline CDR1 is SGHRS and CDR2 is YFSETQ. Trimming took 7 bases from V and 11 from J; bases not matched to a gene: 7. The CDR3, as DNA: TGCGCCAGCGGACAGGGAGATGAGCAGTACTTC. It codes for CASGQGDEQYF.

In nucleotides, the CDR3 is TGTGCCAGCACCCGTACAGGGGGCAGCGGGGCCAACGTCCTGACTTTC. Its protein product is CASTRTGGSGANVLTF. This chain links TRBV12-3 or TRBV12-4 with TRBJ2-6; TRBD1 matches at 9 bases. This CDR3 has 16 amino acids. Losses at the gene ends were 7 bases for V and 4 bases for J; bases not matched to a gene: 8.